The 8 T cell receptor beta chains below come from one sample, sequenced in a study of tumor-infiltrating lymphocytes in primary liver carcinoma. Germline DNA was also extracted, while the blood RNA originated from unsorted whole blood. The authors made TCR beta cDNA from approximately 490 ng total RNA with a constant-region primer. A slightly modified ARM-PCR protocol with three nested multiplex PCR rounds produced these TCR beta libraries. Forward primers for TRBV1-TRBV30 and a C-beta reverse primer served the first two PCR rounds, at about 9 cycles each. TCRdb processed the multiplex PCR reads anew with MiXCR; each CDR3 protein has one entry. The sample has about 200,000 distinct CDR3 sequences, less than 75% seen once; the top ten hold around 7.1%. The sequenced sample was peripheral blood. Receptors originate from a woman aged 55-70 years with primary liver carcinoma and hepatitis B virus infection.

As to this clonotype: An end of the junction differs from the germline gene, which may be a read error. V is TRBV10-3 and J is TRBJ2-1; tentatively, D is TRBD1 (6 bases). The CDR3 sequence is 13 residues long. Germline values: CDR1 ENHRY, CDR2 SYGVKD. The CDR3 loop is CAISTTGYKEQFF. The CDR3 DNA reads TGTGCCATCAGTACGACAGGATACAAAGAGCAGTTCTTC.

The chain links TRBV11-2 to TRBJ2-7; tentatively, D is TRBD1 (5 bases). Germline lookup yields CDR1 SGHAT and CDR2 FQNNGV. The CDR3 has 16 residues. This chain's CDR3 is CASSLDRANELYEQYV. CDR3 coding DNA: TGTGCCAGCAGCTTAGACAGGGCGAACGAGTTGTACGAGCAGTATGTC.

To note about this clonotype: This likely comes from a read error, as the CDR3 has no conserved phenylalanine or tryptophan at its end. The CDR3, as DNA: TGTGCCAGCAGCTACAGAAACTATGGCTACACCCTC. Protein product: CASSYRNYGYTL. The rearrangement links TRBV11-2 to TRBJ1-2; unclear D gene. Germline V CDR1 and CDR2: SGHAT, FQNNGV. The CDR3 has 12 amino acids. With 4 bases removed from V and 2 bases from J, the gap between germline ends came to 5 bases.

This clonotype was detected once. The junction departs from the called germline gene at one end, perhaps through a read error. This sequence joins TRBV11-2 and TRBJ2-5, with D unclear. The CDR3 covers 13 residues. Looked up from germline, CDR1 is SGHAT and CDR2 is FQNNGV. The CDR3 DNA reads as TGTGCCAGCAGCGAGTGGCCCCTTGAGATCCAGTACTTC. Its translation: CASSEWPLEIQYF. Drawing the rest from reference TRBV11-2 and TRBJ2-5, the complete variable domain is EAGVAQSPRYKIIEKRQSVAFWCNPISGHATLYWYQQILGQGPKLLIQFQNNGVVDDSQLPKDRFSAERLKGVDSTLKIQPAKLEDSAVYLCASSEWPLEIQYFGPGTRLLVL.

A remark on this clonotype: The junction shows a germline mismatch at one end, possibly a read error. The rearrangement uses TRBV29-1 and TRBJ2-7; a weak D match, TRBD2 (6 bases). In germline, CDR1 is SQVTM, CDR2 ANQGSEA. This CDR3 has 14 amino acids. The CDR3 protein is CSVARTIDSCEQYF. The CDR3 nucleotides read TGCAGCGTTGCCAGGACTATCGACTCCTGCGAGCAGTACTTC.

The chain has TRBV24-1 and TRBJ1-2, with 8 positions matching TRBD1. Trimming removed 5 bases from V and 4 bases from J; junction bases left unmatched: 8. The CDR3 has 15 amino acids. The germline CDR1 and CDR2 sequences are KGHDR and SFDVKD. The DNA for the CDR3 is TGTGCCACCAGTGCCGGGACAGGCTTGGCCTATGGCTACACCTTC. It yields the protein CATSAGTGLAYGYTF.

This sequence joins TRBV6-6 and TRBJ1-4; D might be TRBD1 (6 bases). V was trimmed by 5 bases and J by 14 bases, leaving 24 bases between them. The germline CDR1 and CDR2 sequences are MNHNY and SVGAGI (reference sequence). The CDR3 extends over 15 amino acids. The DNA of the CDR3 is TGTGCCAGCAGTCTACAGACAGGCATTAATGAAGACCTGTTTTTT. Its translation is CASSLQTGINEDLFF.

About this clonotype itself: With a much larger clone just one base away, this may be a read error. Because it lacks the conserved phenylalanine or tryptophan at the end, this CDR3 is likely a read error. J is TRBJ2-3 and V is TRBV12-3 or TRBV12-4, with unresolved D. The CDR3 spans 14 residues. V lost 6 bases and J lost 2, with 12 bases in between. The CDR3 DNA follows: TGTGCCAGCAGCTCTCAGGACCACACAGATACGCAGTATCTT. It yields the protein CASSSQDHTDTQYL.